Shown below are 30 T cell receptor beta chains from a single sample sequenced in a study of T cells in localized non-small cell lung cancer. Sequencing was performed with immunoSEQ multiplex PCR; in TCRdb, only in-frame clones are kept and a portion is missing. The sample has roughly 15,000 clones, more than 70% seen once. Sequences were derived from peripheral blood, sampled before any cancer treatment. Receptor source: a woman between 35 and 75 years old with stage I lung adenocarcinoma.

J is TRBJ2-7 and V is TRBV5-1; 7 bases are a match to TRBD1. Germline CDR1 and CDR2: SGHRS and YFSETQ. With V trimmed by 1 base and J by 3 bases, 1 base remained unmatched. The CDR3 runs to 13 residues. DNA for the CDR3: TGCGCCAGCAGCTTGTGGGACAGCTACGAGCAGTACTTC. It encodes CASSLWDSYEQYF.

The gene calls are TRBV7-2 and TRBJ2-5; D is unclear. V was trimmed by 5 bases and J by 3 bases, leaving 10 bases between them. The CDR3 is 13 residues long. From germline, CDR1 is SGHTA and CDR2 FQGNSA. The CDR3 DNA sequence: TGTGCCAGCAGCCCCGCATACAAAGAGACCCAGTACTTC. This translates into CASSPAYKETQYF. Combining the CDR3 with reference TRBV7-2 and TRBJ2-5 gives the whole variable domain GAGVSQSPSNKVTEKGKDVELRCDPISGHTALYWYRQSLGQGLEFLIYFQGNSAPDKSGLPSDRFSAERTGGSVSTLTIQRTQQEDSAVYLCASSPAYKETQYFGPGTRLLVL.

V usage is TRBV5-1 and J usage is TRBJ2-3; 7 bases align to TRBD2. J lost 2 bases, V lost 3 bases, and 9 bases had no gene match. Per germline, CDR1 SGHRS and CDR2 YFSETQ. CDR3 length equals 16 residues. CDR3 loop: CASSYLGGSDTDTQYF. In DNA, the CDR3 is TGCGCCAGCAGCTACCTCGGGGGGTCTGACACAGATACGCAGTATTTT.

The chain carries TRBV7-9 and TRBJ2-7; no reliable D call. The CDR3 is 12 amino acids. The ends were cut back, 1 base at V and 8 bases at J, with 9 bases in the middle. Germline CDR1 and CDR2: SEHNR and FQNEAQ (reference sequence). The CDR3 DNA sequence: TGTGCCAGCAGCTTAGTGGATGGGAAGCAGTACTTC. As protein: CASSLVDGKQYF.

V usage is TRBV5-6 and J usage is TRBJ2-2; TRBD1 matches at 9 bases. Germline CDR1 and CDR2: SGHDT and YYEEEE. Germline trimming cut 4 bases from V and 4 bases from J; bases unmatched to any gene: 5. The CDR3 covers 15 residues. The CDR3 region is CASSRQGVGTGELFF. Written as DNA, the CDR3 is TGTGCCAGCAGCCGACAGGGGGTGGGCACCGGGGAGCTGTTTTTT.

The chain is built from TRBV19 and TRBJ1-5, with 8 bases matching TRBD1. The CDR3 is made up of 12 amino acids. V dropped 6 bases and J dropped 9; count of bases not matched to a gene: 4. Per the germline V gene, CDR1 is LNHDA and CDR2 is SQIVND (reference sequence). The CDR3 DNA reads TGTGCCAGTAGGACAGGGGAGAGGCCCCAGCATTTT. This translates into CASRTGERPQHF.

The chain combines TRBV23-1 with TRBJ2-1, with 7 bases matching TRBD1. TRBV23-1 is noted as an ORF with a role that remains uncertain. The V gene end was trimmed by 3 bases and the J gene end by 0 bases; junction bases not matched to a gene: 8. CDR3 length equals 17 residues. Here the CDR3 reads CASSQDGTDSSYNEQFF. The CDR3 DNA reads as TGCGCCAGCAGTCAGGATGGGACAGACAGCTCCTACAATGAGCAGTTCTTC.

This clone was seen once. V usage is TRBV18 and J usage is TRBJ2-7, with D perhaps TRBD1 (6 bases). V was cut by 4 bases and J by 5 bases, with 12 bases left in between. The CDR3 spans 13 residues. Germline-derived CDR1 and CDR2 are KGHSH and LQKENI. The CDR3 DNA reads TGTGCCAGCTCACTGGGACAAGTAAACGAGCAGTACTTC. Amino acid sequence: CASSLGQVNEQYF.

The gene calls are TRBV7-2 and TRBJ2-7; D perhaps matches TRBD1 (5 bases). CDR3 length equals 14 residues. Germline assignment: CDR1 SGHTA and CDR2 FQGNSA. V lost 4 bases and J lost 2, with 12 bases in between. The CDR3 region is CASSYRRTTYEQYF. The DNA of the CDR3 is TGTGCCAGCAGCTACAGGAGAACTACCTACGAGCAGTACTTC.

This chain joins TRBV14 and TRBJ1-2, with 8 positions matching TRBD1. V was pared by 0 bases and J by 5 bases, with 11 bases of the junction left unmatched. Germline CDR1 is SGHDN and CDR2 is FVKESK. The CDR3 has 17 amino acids. The CDR3 protein is CASSQEWIAGGGYGYTF. The CDR3 nucleotides read TGTGCCAGCAGCCAAGAGTGGATTGCAGGGGGCGGGTATGGCTACACCTTC.

CDR3 region: CAWSRLNRGRSYGYTF. As DNA, the CDR3 is TGTGCCTGGAGTCGCCTCAACAGGGGGCGATCCTATGGCTACACCTTC. J is TRBJ1-2 and V is TRBV30; 9 bases line up with TRBD1. With 2 bases clipped from V and 4 bases from J, the junction kept 11 bases outside the gene matches. CDR1 GTSNPN and CDR2 SVGIG come from the germline V gene (reference sequence). This CDR3 has 16 amino acids.

This chain connects TRBV7-6 to TRBJ2-5, with D perhaps TRBD1 or TRBD2 (5 bases each). CDR1 and CDR2 (germline): SGHVS, FNYEAQ. The V gene lost 3 bases and the J gene lost 1 base, with 12 bases spanning the gap. This CDR3 is built from 15 residues. The CDR3 DNA follows: TGTGCCAGCAGCTTCCCGGGACGGATCCAAGAGACCCAGTACTTC. Protein: CASSFPGRIQETQYF. Together with reference TRBV7-6 and TRBJ2-5, the CDR3 gives the full variable domain: GAGVSQSPRYKVTKRGQDVALRCDPISGHVSLYWYRQALGQGPEFLTYFNYEAQQDKSGLPNDRFSAERPEGSISTLTIQRTEQRDSAMYRCASSFPGRIQETQYFGPGTRLLVL.

V and J are TRBV28 and TRBJ2-7; D unclear. V was pared by 4 bases and J by 3 bases, with 4 bases between. Germline V CDR1 and CDR2: MDHEN, SYDVKM. The CDR3 covers 11 residues. The CDR3 DNA reads TGTGCCAGCAGTTCCCACTACGAGCAGTACTTC. As protein: CASSSHYEQYF. Combining the CDR3 with reference TRBV28 and TRBJ2-7 gives the whole variable domain DVKVTQSSRYLVKRTGEKVFLECVQDMDHENMFWYRQDPGLGLRLIYFSYDVKMKEKGDIPEGYSVSREKKERFSLILESASTNQTSMYLCASSSHYEQYFGPGTRLTVT.

V is TRBV25-1 and J is TRBJ1-1; a weak D match, TRBD1 (5 bases). The CDR3 length is 14 residues. Per germline, CDR1 MGHDK and CDR2 SYGVNS. V shed 6 bases and J shed 1 base, with 12 bases lying between them. The CDR3 here is CASSETGPNTEAFF. The CDR3, as DNA: TGTGCCAGCAGCGAAACAGGACCGAACACTGAAGCTTTCTTT.

The rearrangement uses TRBV28 and TRBJ2-4; the D is unclear. The CDR3 runs to 15 residues. Germline CDR1 MDHEN, CDR2 SYDVKM. V was pared by 3 bases and J by 9 bases, with 18 bases between. The CDR3 coding sequence is TGTGCCAGCAGTTTCCCCAAGGGTCAGGCCCCCATTCAGTACTTC. Its translation: CASSFPKGQAPIQYF.

This clone was counted only a few times. The CDR3 DNA reads TGTGCCAGCAGCTTAGCGGGGGGAAAATCCTACGAGCAGTACTTC. As protein: CASSLAGGKSYEQYF. The chain uses TRBV13 and TRBJ2-7; 7 bases align to TRBD2. The J segment lost 1 base and the V segment lost 1 base, leaving 4 bases of the junction unmatched. The germline V gene encodes CDR1 PRHDT and CDR2 FYEKMQ (reference sequence). The CDR3 is 15 amino acids.

This rearrangement joins TRBV7-9 to TRBJ2-1; D is tentatively TRBD1 or TRBD2 (5 bases each). The germline V gene encodes CDR1 SEHNR and CDR2 FQNEAQ (reference sequence). Trimming stripped 1 base from V and 8 bases from J, with 15 bases between. This CDR3 is built from 15 residues. Here the CDR3 reads CASSLVVAGADEQFF. CDR3 sequence (DNA): TGTGCCAGCAGCTTAGTCGTAGCCGGGGCCGATGAGCAGTTCTTC.

This clone was found once. V usage is TRBV13 and J usage is TRBJ1-1; D unclear. The germline V gene has CDR1 PRHDT and CDR2 FYEKMQ (reference sequence). Trimming pared 5 bases from V and 2 bases from J, leaving 12 bases between. The CDR3 has 14 amino acids. The CDR3 sequence: CASSESVGNTEAFF. For the CDR3, the DNA is TGTGCCAGCAGCGAATCAGTGGGAAACACTGAAGCTTTCTTT.

This clone was observed a handful of times. The rearrangement links TRBV10-3 to TRBJ1-6; TRBD1 agrees at 8 bases. CDR3 length: 13 residues. Germline V lookup: CDR1 ENHRY, CDR2 SYGVKD. V trimming: 9 bases; J trimming: 10 bases; junction bases outside the gene matches: 8. This CDR3 is CAIRGTGESPLHF. As DNA, the CDR3 is TGTGCCATTCGAGGGACAGGTGAATCACCCCTCCACTTT.

This chain joins TRBV2 and TRBJ2-1; tentative D call: TRBD2 (5 bases). Germline-derived CDR1 and CDR2 are SNHLY and FYNNEI. V was clipped by 5 bases and J by 6 bases, with 14 bases between them. The CDR3 loop spans 14 amino acids. The CDR3 region has the DNA TGTGCCAGCAGTTCAGCGGCGAATCTCAATGAGCAGTTCTTC. Its protein is CASSSAANLNEQFF. The whole variable domain, remainder taken from reference TRBV2 and TRBJ2-1, is EPEVTQTPSHQVTQMGQEVILRCVPISNHLYFYWYRQILGQKVEFLVSFYNNEISEKSEIFDDQFSVERPDGSNFTLKIRSTKLEDSAMYFCASSSAANLNEQFFGPGTRLTVL.

This clone was detected once. The chain links TRBV2 to TRBJ1-4; the match to TRBD1 covers 8 bases. This CDR3 has 14 amino acids. CDR1 and CDR2 (germline): SNHLY, FYNNEI. V gave up 6 bases and J gave up 11 bases; unmatched junction bases: 11. In DNA form, the CDR3 reads TGTGCCAGCAGCGGCGGAGAACAGGGGGATAAACTGTTTTTT. The encoded protein is CASSGGEQGDKLFF.

This rearrangement joins TRBV28 to TRBJ2-7; D may be TRBD1 (6 bases). Looked up from germline, CDR1 is MDHEN and CDR2 is SYDVKM. The CDR3 is 16 amino acids. The V end was cut by 4 bases, the J end by 9 bases, with 25 bases between. The CDR3 loop reads CASSSKGGTVWVAQYF. CDR3 coding DNA: TGTGCCAGCAGTTCTAAAGGGGGTACAGTGTGGGTAGCGCAGTACTTC.

This sequence joins TRBV7-9 and TRBJ2-4; 15 nucleotides line up with TRBD2. Germline V gene sequence: CDR1 SEHNR, CDR2 FQNEAQ (reference sequence). After removal of 5 bases from V and 4 bases from J, the junction contained 6 bases not matched to a gene. The CDR3 runs 17 residues. The CDR3 is CASSPGLAGGEKNIQYF. CDR3 bases: TGTGCCAGCAGCCCGGGACTAGCGGGGGGAGAGAAAAACATTCAGTACTTC.

The rearrangement joins TRBV7-2 to TRBJ1-5; D gene uncertain. V was pared by 3 bases and J by 3 bases, with 12 bases between. CDR1 is SGHTA and CDR2 is FQGNSA in the germline V gene. The CDR3 loop spans 15 amino acids. CDR3 sequence (DNA): TGTGCCAGCAGCTTGTCGGGTAGTTACAATCAGCCCCAGCATTTT. Its translation is CASSLSGSYNQPQHF. Full variable domain (remainder filled in from reference TRBV7-2 and TRBJ1-5): GAGVSQSPSNKVTEKGKDVELRCDPISGHTALYWYRQSLGQGLEFLIYFQGNSAPDKSGLPSDRFSAERTGGSVSTLTIQRTQQEDSAVYLCASSLSGSYNQPQHFGDGTRLSIL.

Only a few counts were recorded for this clone. The gene calls are TRBV12-5 and TRBJ1-1; weak D call: TRBD1 (6 bases). Trimming removed 3 bases at V and 4 bases at J, with 24 bases between. This CDR3 spans 18 amino acids. Germline CDR1 LGHNT, CDR2 FRNRAP. The CDR3 spells CASGFNLMTGGAGTEAFF. For the CDR3, the DNA is TGTGCTAGTGGTTTTAATTTAATGACCGGGGGCGCGGGCACTGAAGCTTTCTTT.

The chain joins TRBV7-9 to TRBJ2-3, with 8 bases that match TRBD2. With 1 base clipped from V and 1 base from J, the junction kept 1 base outside the gene matches. CDR3 length: 15 residues. Per germline, CDR1 SEHNR and CDR2 FQNEAQ (reference sequence). CDR3 region: CASSLGAGGTDTQYF. The CDR3 nucleotides read TGTGCCAGCAGCTTAGGAGCGGGGGGCACAGATACGCAGTATTTT. The whole variable domain, remainder taken from reference TRBV7-9 and TRBJ2-3, is DTGVSQNPRHKITKRGQNVTFRCDPISEHNRLYWYRQTLGQGPEFLTYFQNEAQLEKSRLLSDRFSAERPKGSFSTLEIQRTEQGDSAMYLCASSLGAGGTDTQYFGPGTRLTVL.

The chain employs TRBV5-1 and TRBJ2-3; TRBD2 agrees at 12 bases. The CDR3 is 14 residues long. Trimming at V came to 4 bases and at J to 4 bases, leaving 1 base not matched to a gene. CDR1 SGHRS and CDR2 YFSETQ come from the germline V gene. The CDR3 DNA follows: TGCGCCAGCAGCCCTAGCGGGAGGGCAGATACGCAGTATTTT. Its protein is CASSPSGRADTQYF.

The V call is TRBV4-3, the J call TRBJ1-3, with D maybe TRBD1 (5 bases). Germline CDR1 and CDR2: LGHNA and YSLEER. The CDR3 is 14 residues long. V was pared by 3 bases and J by 4 bases, with 10 bases between. Here the CDR3 DNA reads TGCGCCAGCAGCCAGCTGGCAGGGGGAAACACCATATATTTT. This codes for CASSQLAGGNTIYF.

The chain joins TRBV2 to TRBJ2-1; 9 nucleotides agree with TRBD2. The J segment lost 8 bases and the V segment lost 4 bases, leaving 3 bases of the junction unmatched. The germline gives CDR1 SNHLY, CDR2 FYNNEI. This CDR3 is built from 13 residues. The CDR3 region is CASSGGLAYEQFF. Here the CDR3 DNA reads TGTGCCAGCAGTGGGGGACTAGCCTATGAGCAGTTCTTC.

This sequence joins TRBV5-5 and TRBJ2-1; D is undetermined. Trimming took 4 bases from V and 6 from J, leaving 14 bases between them. The germline gives CDR1 SGHKS, CDR2 YYEKEE (reference sequence). There are 14 residues in the CDR3. The CDR3 sequence: CASSPYRATNEQFF. The CDR3, as DNA: TGTGCCAGCAGCCCCTACCGGGCCACCAATGAGCAGTTCTTC.